This TCR beta chain stems from a study of STAT3 mutations in large granular lymphocyte leukemia. For the study at large: 40% of treated T-LGLL patients showed hematologic response to immunosuppression.

As regards this clone: The antigen remains undetermined.

Findings and caveats of the study: Differing intervals and regimens complicate linking therapy response to clone burden. Every T-LGLL patient had at least one immunodominant TCRbeta clonotype. In several patients, dominant TCR clone burden exceeded STAT3 mutant burden.

TCRbeta libraries averaged around 42,000 productive templates per sample. Some clones are missing from TCRdb's copy, which holds only in-frame ones; the method was immunoSEQ multiplex PCR. In the table there are tens of thousands of clones, nearly 90% of which are singletons. This CDR3 comprises 11 residues. In germline, CDR1 is SNHLY, CDR2 FYNNEI. Trimming removed 2 bases at V and 5 bases at J, with 3 bases between. This TCR came from a human donor with T large granular lymphocyte leukemia. Some clones in this sample may be carry-over from other donors' samples. The sequencing sample was made of PBMCs. The rearrangement joins TRBV2 to TRBJ1-1; D ambiguous. The CDR3 protein is CASSEYTEAFF. The CDR3 region has the DNA TGTGCCAGCAGTGAATATACTGAAGCTTTCTTT.